The 20 T cell receptor beta chains reported below all come from one sample, sequenced in a study of T-cell memory formation after mild COVID-19. TCRdb reprocessed the 5' RACE reads via MiXCR and lists one record per CDR3 protein. The data contain tens of thousands of distinct CDR3 sequences, roughly 25% of them singletons. Sequencing input: PBMCs or a T cell subset sorted from them (not recorded which). These receptor sequences come from a man between 18 and 29 years old who had mild COVID-19 (a few samples of this study predate the infection). Cell type and time point are not known.

This clonotype occurred once. The chain employs TRBV3-1 and TRBJ2-3; the match to TRBD2 covers 7 bases. Germline loops: CDR1 LGHDT, CDR2 YNNKEL (reference sequence). The CDR3 has 11 residues. The V and J ends lost 4 bases and 10 bases, in that order; junction bases with no gene match: 2. In nucleotides, the CDR3 is TGTGCCAGCAGCCCCGGGAGGCCGCAGTATTTT. It yields the protein CASSPGRPQYF.

The rearrangement uses TRBV6-2 or TRBV6-3 and TRBJ1-4; D is perhaps TRBD1 (5 bases). The CDR3 length is 17 residues. CDR1 is MNHEY and CDR2 is SVGEGT in the germline V gene. Trimming cost V 2 bases and J 7 bases, with 20 bases left between them. The chain's CDR3 is CASSYRGRQTSGEKLFF. In DNA, the CDR3 is TGTGCCAGCAGTTACCGGGGACGACAGACGTCGGGTGAAAAACTGTTTTTT.

This clonotype was observed a few times. The rearrangement joins TRBV19 to TRBJ2-7, with 7 bases that match TRBD1. Germline V CDR1 and CDR2: LNHDA, SQIVND (reference sequence). V gave up 5 bases and J gave up 5 bases; unmatched junction bases: 6. The CDR3 is 13 residues long. CDR3 coding DNA: TGTGCCAGTAGTTCCTACGACAGGGACGAGCAGTACTTC. Protein sequence: CASSSYDRDEQYF.

This clonotype was observed many times. The chain carries TRBV5-1 and TRBJ2-7; D may be TRBD2 (5 bases). Trimming stripped 3 bases from V and 2 bases from J, with 15 bases between. Looked up from germline, CDR1 is SGHRS and CDR2 is YFSETQ. This CDR3 has 15 amino acids. The CDR3 region is CASSSPGPAAYEQYF. The CDR3 DNA follows: TGCGCCAGCAGCTCCCCCGGCCCAGCGGCCTACGAGCAGTACTTC.

This clonotype occurred a few times. This chain joins TRBV6-6 and TRBJ2-1, with 8 positions matching TRBD2. The CDR3 extends over 17 amino acids. The V and J ends lost 0 bases and 6 bases, in that order; junction bases with no gene match: 10. Germline-derived CDR1 and CDR2 are MNHNY and SVGAGI (reference sequence). CDR3 protein: CASSYSNKAGAPNEQFF. Written as DNA, the CDR3 is TGTGCCAGCAGTTACTCGAATAAAGCGGGGGCGCCCAATGAGCAGTTCTTC.

This clonotype was detected only a few times. The V and J genes are TRBV4-1 and TRBJ2-3; TRBD2 matches 13 bases. This CDR3 has 20 residues. V lost 2 bases and J lost 4; bases outside the gene matches: 15. Germline assignment: CDR1 MGHRA and CDR2 YSYEKL. CDR3 nucleotide sequence: TGCGCCAGCAGCCAACTCATAACTAGCGGGGGGGCCCGAAAGGCAGATACGCAGTATTTT. Translating it yields CASSQLITSGGARKADTQYF.

The chain couples TRBV6-4 to TRBJ2-3; D is perhaps TRBD2 (6 bases). The CDR3 covers 16 residues. The ends were cut back, 2 bases at V and 3 bases at J, with 15 bases in the middle. The V gene's germline CDR1 is MRHNA and CDR2 SNTAGT. This chain's CDR3 is CASSDGGNPGTDTQYF. The CDR3 DNA sequence: TGTGCCAGCAGTGACGGGGGGAACCCTGGGACAGATACGCAGTATTTT.

In this sample, this clonotype turned up a few times. The chain is built from TRBV6-5 and TRBJ2-5, with unresolved D. Trimming took off 2 bases at V and 0 bases at J, with 7 bases between the two ends. Germline CDR1 MNHEY, CDR2 SVGAGI. The CDR3 is made up of 14 amino acids. The chain's CDR3 is CASSYTVNQETQYF. The DNA of the CDR3 is TGTGCCAGCAGTTACACGGTAAACCAAGAGACCCAGTACTTC.

This clonotype turned up a few times. The chain has TRBV7-8 and TRBJ2-1; D ambiguous. The CDR3 length is 12 residues. The germline V and J ends were trimmed by 2 bases and 8 bases, with 7 bases remaining between them. The germline V gene encodes CDR1 SGHVS and CDR2 FQNEAQ. The CDR3 DNA reads as TGTGCCAGCAGCTTATCTGGGTATGAGCAGTTCTTC. Translated: CASSLSGYEQFF.

The gene calls are TRBV7-9 and TRBJ2-2; 7 nucleotides match TRBD1. J was trimmed by 6 bases and V by 5 bases; bases with no gene match: 6. CDR1 SEHNR and CDR2 FQNEAQ come from the germline V gene (reference sequence). This CDR3 is built from 14 residues. CDR3 loop: CASSPRQGSGELFF. CDR3 sequence (DNA): TGTGCCAGCAGCCCCCGACAGGGATCCGGGGAGCTGTTTTTT.

The CDR3 sequence is CASSRGQGGADTQYF. CDR3 nucleotides: TGTGCCAGCAGCCGCGGACAGGGAGGCGCAGATACGCAGTATTTT. This chain joins TRBV2 and TRBJ2-3, with 8 positions matching TRBD1. The trim removed 6 bases at V and 4 bases at J, leaving 9 bases unmatched. Germline V lookup: CDR1 SNHLY, CDR2 FYNNEI. The CDR3 length is 15 residues.

V is TRBV4-1 and J is TRBJ1-2; D remains unclear. V gave up 0 bases and J gave up 3 bases, with 14 bases separating them. CDR1 is MGHRA and CDR2 is YSYEKL in the germline V gene. The CDR3 has 16 amino acids. The CDR3 is CASSQDTGLVYYGYTF. The CDR3 coding sequence is TGCGCCAGCAGCCAAGATACCGGACTGGTATACTATGGCTACACCTTC.

This chain links TRBV7-3 with TRBJ1-1; tentatively, D is TRBD1 (6 bases). Trimming stripped 4 bases from V and 5 bases from J, with 14 bases between. This CDR3 spans 14 amino acids. Germline V gives CDR1 SGHTA, CDR2 FQGTGA. The CDR3 DNA follows: TGTGCCAGCAGCTACCTAGGGGGAGGGACTGAAGCTTTCTTT. Protein sequence: CASSYLGGGTEAFF.

This chain's CDR3 is CASSLGLGTGTYEQYV. DNA of the CDR3: TGCGCCAGCAGCTTGGGCCTCGGGACAGGGACCTACGAGCAGTACGTC. The chain employs TRBV5-1 and TRBJ2-7, with TRBD1 matching 9 bases. Germline V gives CDR1 SGHRS, CDR2 YFSETQ. The CDR3 covers 16 residues. V gave up 0 bases and J gave up 2 bases; unmatched junction bases: 6.

This clonotype was seen a handful of times. The chain couples TRBV9 to TRBJ2-4, with 8 nucleotides matching TRBD2. V lost 1 base to trimming and J lost 7 bases; unmatched junction nucleotides: 1. This CDR3 contains 13 residues. Germline V gene data show CDR1 as SGDLS and CDR2 as YYNGEE. CDR3 coding DNA: TGTGCCAGCAGCGTACGGGAGGGTAACATTCAGTACTTC. Its translation is CASSVREGNIQYF.

This clonotype has a handful of counts. This chain joins TRBV5-4 and TRBJ2-1; D remains ambiguous. The length of the CDR3 is 12 residues. V lost 4 bases to trimming and J lost 10 bases, with 12 bases between them. CDR1 is SGHNT and CDR2 is YYREEE in the germline V gene (reference sequence). The CDR3 DNA reads TGTGCCAGCAGCCAAGACCGGGCCGAGCAGTTCTTC. Amino acids: CASSQDRAEQFF.

This clonotype has only a few counts. The rearrangement joins TRBV24-1 to TRBJ2-7, with D hard to call. The CDR3 runs to 15 residues. The V end lost 0 bases, the J end lost 2 bases, and 10 bases lay between the germline ends. Germline values: CDR1 KGHDR, CDR2 SFDVKD. The CDR3 DNA reads as TGTGCCACCAGTGATTTGCAAGTTCAGCCCTACGAGCAGTACGTC. Protein sequence: CATSDLQVQPYEQYV.

The table lists this clonotype with a count of one. This chain joins TRBV9 and TRBJ2-3; D call uncertain. The CDR3 is made up of 12 amino acids. The germline V gene has CDR1 SGDLS and CDR2 YYNGEE. V was clipped by 0 bases and J by 1 base, with 0 bases between them. The CDR3 sequence is CASSVGTDTQYF. CDR3 coding DNA: TGTGCCAGCAGCGTAGGCACAGATACGCAGTATTTT.

The V gene is TRBV27, the J gene TRBJ1-2, with D possibly matching TRBD1 (5 bases). Germline V gives CDR1 MNHEY, CDR2 SMNVEV (reference sequence). V was cut by 5 bases and J by 3 bases, with 13 bases left in between. The CDR3 contains 14 residues. The CDR3: CASSHRQLDYGYTF. CDR3 DNA: TGTGCCAGCAGTCACCGACAGTTAGACTATGGCTACACCTTC.

This chain's CDR3 is CASSQLSRRAVQYF. The DNA of the CDR3 is TGCGCCAGCAGCCAGCTGAGCAGAAGAGCTGTGCAGTACTTC. This sequence joins TRBV4-1 and TRBJ2-7, with no clear D. The CDR3 sequence is 14 residues long. The ends were cut back, 3 bases at V and 9 bases at J, with 18 bases in the middle. In germline, CDR1 is MGHRA, CDR2 YSYEKL.